The text below deals with one T cell receptor (beta chain). The CDR3 extends over 13 amino acids. Germline values: CDR1 MNHEY, CDR2 SVGAGI. Trimming shortened V by 8 bases and J by 2 bases, and 13 bases separated the two germline ends. The data were produced by immunoSEQ multiplex PCR, yet TCRdb's version contains in-frame clones alone and is incomplete. The table records some 300,000 clones, over 85% of them present only once. This sample was included in a study of blood T cell repertoires in COVID-19. Across the study: COVID-19 samples from acute and convalescent phases originated in the United States, Italy and Spain.

What was sequenced was peripheral blood. The chain joins TRBV6-5 to TRBJ2-7; D is uncertain. The sequence was obtained from a woman aged 25 to 39 with COVID-19, enrolled during active disease. CDR3 DNA: TGTGCCAGCGGCCCCAACAGAGCCTACGAGCAGTACTTC. Protein product: CASGPNRAYEQYF.